This entry lists 11 T cell receptor beta chains sequenced from one sample in a study of vaccination and CD4 T cells after COVID-19. These receptors' antigens are unknown. Treatment in this sample: approximately nine-day PBMC culture with coronavirus spike peptide pools or control peptides (ViraFEST assay). The Oncomine TCR Beta short-read assay sequenced DNA from cultured CD4+ T cells. TCRdb re-analysed the PCR reads in MiXCR, keeping a single row per CDR3 protein. The data contain approximately 12,000 distinct CDR3 sequences, roughly 64% of them singletons. Sequenced input: CD4+ T cells from blood, cultured in vitro. All receptors come from a human donor who had recovered from COVID-19.

This clonotype appeared a single time. The CDR3 is CASSRQDTYGYTF. The CDR3 coding sequence is TGTGCCAGCAGTCGACAGGACACCTATGGCTACACCTTC. The chain joins TRBV12-3 or TRBV12-4 to TRBJ1-2; possible D gene TRBD1, 6 bases. Trimming shortened V by 5 bases and J by 4 bases, and 11 bases separated the two germline ends. The CDR3 consists of 13 residues.

In its sample, this clonotype was seen a few times. The CDR3 DNA reads TGTGCCAGCAGCCCCACAGGGGTGATTGAGACCCAGTACTTC. Translated, it gives CASSPTGVIETQYF. V usage is TRBV7-2 and J usage is TRBJ2-5, with 7 bases fitting TRBD1. Per the germline V gene, CDR1 is SGHTA and CDR2 is FQGNSA. This CDR3 spans 14 amino acids. The V and J ends lost 5 bases and 5 bases, in that order; junction bases with no gene match: 8. The whole variable domain, filled in from reference TRBV7-2 and TRBJ2-5, reads GAGVSQSPSNKVTEKGKDVELRCDPISGHTALYWYRQSLGQGLEFLIYFQGNSAPDKSGLPSDRFSAERTGGSVSTLTIQRTQQEDSAVYLCASSPTGVIETQYFGPGTRLLVL.

The sample holds a few counts of this clonotype. The CDR3 region has the DNA TGTGCCAGCAGTTTTGGGACCGGGGAGCTGTTTTTT. Translated: CASSFGTGELFF. The V call is TRBV12-3 or TRBV12-4, the J call TRBJ2-2; no firm D call. Trimming shortened V by 3 bases and J by 5 bases, and 4 bases separated the two germline ends. This CDR3 is 12 amino acids long.

J is TRBJ1-6 and V is TRBV7-3; TRBD1 agrees at 7 bases. CDR1 is SGHTA, CDR2 FQGTGA, per germline. The junction had 5 bases not matched to a gene; V was cut back by 1 base and J by 8 bases. CDR3 size: 15 residues. Here the CDR3 reads CASSLMSGGDSPLHF. The CDR3 coding sequence is TGTGCCAGCAGCTTAATGTCAGGGGGTGATTCACCCCTCCACTTT.

This clonotype was picked up a small number of times. This chain connects TRBV6-2 or TRBV6-3 to TRBJ1-5; D is possibly TRBD1 (6 bases). The CDR3 contains 16 residues. Deletions cut 7 bases from V and 3 bases from J, with 19 bases between. Germline CDR1 and CDR2: MNHEY and SVGEGT. The CDR3 region is CASTQGPGALNQPQHF. Written as DNA, the CDR3 is TGTGCCAGCACCCAGGGCCCAGGGGCTCTCAATCAGCCCCAGCATTTT.

V usage is TRBV6-1 and J usage is TRBJ1-5, with D tentatively TRBD1 (5 bases). Germline CDR1 is MNHNS and CDR2 is SASEGT. V was cut by 5 bases and J by 2 bases, with 10 bases left in between. The CDR3 is 14 residues long. DNA of the CDR3: TGTGCCAGCAGTCCCGACAGTGGCAATCAGCCCCAGCATTTT. Its translation: CASSPDSGNQPQHF.

This clonotype was seen only a few times. One junction end disagrees with the germline gene, perhaps due to a read error. This chain connects TRBV7-7 to TRBJ1-1; D is uncertain. Germline CDR1 and CDR2: SSHAT and FNYEAQ (reference sequence). The CDR3 has 13 amino acids. CDR3 region: CASSPGLNTEAFF. The CDR3 bases are TGTGCTAGCAGTCCGGGCCTGAACACTGAAGCTTTCTTT. The complete variable domain, with remaining parts taken from reference TRBV7-7 and TRBJ1-1, reads GAGVSQSPRYKVTKRGQDVTLRCDPISSHATLYWYQQALGQGPEFLTYFNYEAQPDKSGLPSDRFSAERPEGSISTLTIQRTEQRDSAMYRCASSPGLNTEAFFGQGTRLTVV.

The chain uses TRBV19 and TRBJ1-3; the D gene is possibly TRBD1 (5 bases). CDR3 length: 16 residues. Trimming pared 6 bases from V and 2 bases from J, leaving 17 bases between. Germline V gene lookup returns CDR1 LNHDA and CDR2 SQIVND (reference sequence). The CDR3 DNA sequence: TGTGCCAGTAGAAAACCCTTGGGACTCCCTGGAAACACCATATATTTT. Its translation is CASRKPLGLPGNTIYF. The full variable domain, in which reference TRBV19 and TRBJ1-3 provide the parts outside the CDR3, is DGGITQSPKYLFRKEGQNVTLSCEQNLNHDAMYWYRQDPGQGLRLIYYSQIVNDFQKGDIAEGYSVSREKKESFPLTVTSAQKNPTAFYLCASRKPLGLPGNTIYFGEGSWLTVV.

V usage is TRBV11-3 and J usage is TRBJ1-1, with D maybe TRBD1 (6 bases). The length of the CDR3 is 15 residues. V was clipped by 9 bases and J by 4 bases, with 21 bases between them. Germline values: CDR1 SGHNT, CDR2 YENEEA. The CDR3 is CASVERGGRATEAFF. CDR3 DNA sequence: TGTGCCAGTGTCGAAAGAGGGGGGCGGGCCACTGAAGCTTTCTTT.

This chain connects TRBV12-3 or TRBV12-4 to TRBJ2-5; D uncertain. This CDR3 has 14 residues. Trimming took off 2 bases at V and 1 base at J, with 8 bases between the two ends. CDR3 sequence reads: CASSLRTLQETQYF. CDR3 DNA sequence: TGTGCCAGCAGTTTACGGACCCTCCAAGAGACCCAGTACTTC.

The V and J genes are TRBV18 and TRBJ2-1; 7 bases are a match to TRBD1. Germline values: CDR1 KGHSH, CDR2 LQKENI. The CDR3 length is 15 residues. J gave up 3 bases and V 6 bases, and 8 bases lay outside the gene matches. This chain's CDR3 is CASSPGTVNYNEQFF. CDR3 sequence (DNA): TGTGCCAGCTCTCCCGGGACAGTCAACTACAATGAGCAGTTCTTC. The variable domain in full, completed from reference TRBV18 and TRBJ2-1, reads NAGVMQNPRHLVRRRGQEARLRCSPMKGHSHVYWYRQLPEEGLKFMVYLQKENIIDESGMPKERFSAEFPKEGPSILRIQQVVRGDSAAYFCASSPGTVNYNEQFFGPGTRLTVL.